This T cell receptor beta chain is from a study of spatial heterogeneity in lung cancer. Time point noted: sample taken at primary tumor resection. Sequencing covered unsorted whole RNA taken from tumor, nontumor lung or frozen PBMC. This clonotype was recorded a few times. TCRdb redid the calling of the 5' RACE reads with MiXCR, one entry per CDR3 protein. The data contain about 45,000 distinct CDR3 sequences, 10% to 15% of them singletons. Trimming took off 0 bases at V and 4 bases at J, with 18 bases between the two ends. The length of the CDR3 is 17 residues. Germline V CDR1 and CDR2: ENHRY, SYGVKD.

V usage is TRBV10-3 and J usage is TRBJ1-1; the D is unclear. The TCR comes from a female donor with early-stage non-small cell lung cancer. The input for sequencing was PBMCs, taken at surgery. In nucleotides, the CDR3 is TGTGCCATCAGTGAGTCGTTATGGAGGCCGAGGAGCACTGAAGCTTTCTTT. This gives the protein CAISESLWRPRSTEAFF.